The 28 T cell receptor beta chains in this list originate from one sample, sequenced in a study of cytomegalovirus exposure and HLA in healthy donors. The PCR used 60 Vbeta and 13 Jbeta primers. Generated by immunoSEQ multiplex PCR, the TCRdb table keeps only in-frame clones and is missing some. The repertoire has more than 95,000 clones, about 72% of them found once; the top ten carry about 16%. Material: PBMCs. The receptors shown here come from a man aged 50 to 60 in good health and CMV-seropositive.

The chain is built from TRBV5-1 and TRBJ2-2; weak D call: TRBD1 (5 bases). From germline, CDR1 is SGHRS and CDR2 YFSETQ. This CDR3 region has 13 residues. With 6 bases removed from V and 4 bases from J, the gap between germline ends came to 10 bases. Here the CDR3 DNA reads TGCGCCAGCACCCCTCAGGGCACCGGGGAGCTGTTTTTT. It specifies CASTPQGTGELFF. The complete variable domain, with remaining parts taken from reference TRBV5-1 and TRBJ2-2, reads KAGVTQTPRYLIKTRGQQVTLSCSPISGHRSVSWYQQTPGQGLQFLFEYFSETQRNKGNFPGRFSGRQFSNSRSEMNVSTLELGDSALYLCASTPQGTGELFFGEGSRLTVL.

The J gene is TRBJ2-5, the V gene TRBV5-4, with 10 bases that match TRBD2. With V trimmed by 0 bases and J by 9 bases, 5 bases remained unmatched. The CDR3 has 14 amino acids. Germline CDR1 reads SGHNT; CDR2 reads YYREEE (reference sequence). The CDR3 protein is CASSLERGGRAQYF. The CDR3 DNA follows: TGTGCCAGCAGCTTGGAGCGGGGGGGCAGGGCCCAGTACTTC.

The V call is TRBV6-5, the J call TRBJ2-1; possibly TRBD2 for D (6 bases). The CDR3 runs to 12 residues. The V gene's germline CDR1 is MNHEY and CDR2 SVGAGI. Trimming took 2 bases from V and 7 from J, leaving 6 bases between them. Here the CDR3 reads CASSYGGNEQFF. The CDR3 region has the DNA TGTGCCAGCAGTTACGGGGGGAATGAGCAGTTCTTC.

The rearrangement links TRBV7-2 to TRBJ2-2, with D unclear. With 1 base removed from V and 2 bases from J, the gap between germline ends came to 5 bases. CDR3 size: 14 residues. Germline V gene sequence: CDR1 SGHTA, CDR2 FQGNSA. CDR3 DNA sequence: TGTGCCAGCAGCTTAGGACTTAACACCGGGGAGCTGTTTTTT. This translates into CASSLGLNTGELFF.

This rearrangement joins TRBV6-1 to TRBJ1-5; TRBD1 aligns across 8 bases. CDR1 is MNHNS and CDR2 is SASEGT in the germline V gene. The J segment lost 6 bases and the V segment lost 8 bases, leaving 6 bases of the junction unmatched. The CDR3 sequence is 13 residues long. CDR3: CASEQGAGQPQHF. CDR3 coding DNA: TGTGCCAGCGAGCAGGGGGCCGGTCAGCCCCAGCATTTT.

A remark on this clone: Other nucleotide sequences in the sample specify the same CDR3. J is TRBJ2-7 and V is TRBV6-5, with 8 bases identical to TRBD1. The CDR3 is made up of 14 amino acids. The germline V gene encodes CDR1 MNHEY and CDR2 SVGAGI. The J segment lost 3 bases and the V segment lost 0 bases, leaving 1 base of the junction unmatched. The CDR3 region has the DNA TGTGCCAGCAGTTACTCTACAGGGGGCTACGAGCAGTACTTC. Translated: CASSYSTGGYEQYF.

The rearrangement joins TRBV5-1 to TRBJ1-1; D not resolved. The V gene lost 0 bases and the J gene lost 6 bases, with 15 bases spanning the gap. Per germline, CDR1 SGHRS and CDR2 YFSETQ. The CDR3 spans 15 residues. The CDR3 bases are TGCGCCAGCAGCTTGGCCGGGGAAGAGAGCGCTGAAGCTTTCTTT. Protein: CASSLAGEESAEAFF.

The chain recombines TRBV7-6 with TRBJ2-7; the match to TRBD2 covers 9 bases. CDR3 length: 14 residues. CDR1 and CDR2 (germline): SGHVS, FNYEAQ. Trimming removed 1 base from V and 7 bases from J; junction bases left unmatched: 5. CDR3 nucleotide sequence: TGTGCCAGCAGCTTAGGAGCGGGGGGCGGGGAGCAGTACTTC. Protein sequence: CASSLGAGGGEQYF. Full variable domain (missing parts from reference TRBV7-6 and TRBJ2-7): GAGVSQSPRYKVTKRGQDVALRCDPISGHVSLYWYRQALGQGPEFLTYFNYEAQQDKSGLPNDRFSAERPEGSISTLTIQRTEQRDSAMYRCASSLGAGGGEQYFGPGTRLTVT.

The chain joins TRBV11-2 to TRBJ1-1; D gene uncertain. The ends were cut back, 1 base at V and 8 bases at J, with 5 bases in the middle. From germline, CDR1 is SGHAT and CDR2 FQNNGV. The CDR3 consists of 11 residues. CDR3 nucleotides: TGTGCCAGCAGCTTAGTTCTGGAAGCTTTCTTT. Amino acid sequence: CASSLVLEAFF. Looking up the rest from reference TRBV11-2 and TRBJ1-1 gives the full variable domain: EAGVAQSPRYKIIEKRQSVAFWCNPISGHATLYWYQQILGQGPKLLIQFQNNGVVDDSQLPKDRFSAERLKGVDSTLKIQPAKLEDSAVYLCASSLVLEAFFGQGTRLTVV.

V is TRBV7-9 and J is TRBJ2-5; possibly TRBD2 for D (6 bases). Germline V gives CDR1 SEHNR, CDR2 FQNEAQ (reference sequence). The V end lost 1 base, the J end lost 4 bases, and 10 bases lay between the germline ends. The CDR3 consists of 14 residues. The CDR3 DNA is TGTGCCAGCAGCTTAGGGGGTAGCGGAGAGACCCAGTACTTC. Its protein product is CASSLGGSGETQYF.

V is TRBV27 and J is TRBJ1-5; a weak D match, TRBD1 (5 bases). V shed 8 bases and J shed 2 bases, with 13 bases lying between them. The germline CDR1 and CDR2 sequences are MNHEY and SMNVEV (reference sequence). The CDR3 length is 14 residues. As DNA, the CDR3 is TGTGCCAGCCCTTCTGGGGGGGGCAATCAGCCCCAGCATTTT. Protein sequence: CASPSGGGNQPQHF.

The rearrangement joins TRBV25-1 to TRBJ1-2, with no clear D. CDR1 MGHDK and CDR2 SYGVNS come from the germline V gene. The V end lost 3 bases, the J end lost 4 bases, and 6 bases lay between the germline ends. The CDR3 has 12 amino acids. The chain's CDR3 is CASSEGVYGYTF. In DNA, the CDR3 is TGTGCCAGCAGTGAGGGAGTCTATGGCTACACCTTC.

This clone was detected a few times. The chain links TRBV7-2 to TRBJ1-1; the D gene is possibly TRBD1 (6 bases). Germline V gene lookup returns CDR1 SGHTA and CDR2 FQGNSA. V lost 5 bases, J lost 5 bases, and 18 bases lay in between. The CDR3 totals 15 residues. DNA for the CDR3: TGTGCCAGCAGCCTGACACAGGGAGGGTCGACTGAAGCTTTCTTT. Encoded protein: CASSLTQGGSTEAFF.

The chain carries TRBV21-1 and TRBJ2-2; the listed D gene, TRBD2, was not tested against the DNA. TRBV21-1 counts as a pseudogene. The CDR3 runs 16 residues. Here the CDR3 reads CASSNPGTSGTGELFF. The DNA for the CDR3 is TGTGCCAGCAGCAACCCCGGGACTAGCGGCACCGGGGAGCTGTTTTTT.

The chain uses TRBV14 and TRBJ2-7; no clear D. The CDR3 sequence is 15 residues long. Per germline, CDR1 SGHDN and CDR2 FVKESK. V dropped 1 base and J dropped 2 bases, with 12 bases sitting between them. CDR3 sequence: CASSQVDTVTYEQYF. CDR3 nucleotides: TGTGCCAGCAGCCAAGTCGATACAGTCACCTACGAGCAGTACTTC.

This rearrangement joins TRBV5-1 to TRBJ2-5; TRBD2 matches 8 bases. The CDR3 covers 18 residues. The junction had 12 bases not matched to a gene; V was cut back by 0 bases and J by 2 bases. CDR1 SGHRS and CDR2 YFSETQ come from the germline V gene. For the CDR3, the DNA is TGCGCCAGCAGCTTGGGACTATCTAGCGGGCAGACTCAAGAGACCCAGTACTTC. This sequence encodes CASSLGLSSGQTQETQYF.

CDR3 in amino acids: CASSHIAGGLQKTQYF. For the CDR3, the DNA is TGTGCCAGCAGCCATATAGCGGGAGGGCTACAAAAGACCCAGTACTTC. This chain joins TRBV11-2 and TRBJ2-5, with 11 nucleotides matching TRBD2. Germline CDR1 reads SGHAT; CDR2 reads FQNNGV. This CDR3 has 16 amino acids. The trim removed 5 bases at V and 6 bases at J, leaving 11 bases unmatched.

The genes are TRBV7-2 and TRBJ2-5; D not resolved. The J call may be faulty, since TRBJ2-7 better matches the DNA end. This CDR3 comprises 13 residues. Germline V lookup: CDR1 SGHTA, CDR2 FQGNSA. The CDR3: CASSLSPSYEQYF. DNA for the CDR3: TGTGCCAGCAGCTTATCCCCTTCCTACGAGCAGTACTTC.

The chain recombines TRBV7-9 with TRBJ2-2, with no clear D. Per germline, CDR1 SEHNR and CDR2 FQNEAQ (reference sequence). Trimming removed 5 bases from V and 5 bases from J, with 12 bases in between. This CDR3 region has 14 residues. The CDR3 nucleotides are TGTGCCAGCAGCCGATCCCAGGCGACCGGGGAGCTGTTTTTT. This translates into CASSRSQATGELFF.

The rearrangement links TRBV2 to TRBJ2-3, with D maybe TRBD1 (5 bases). The V end was cut by 10 bases, the J end by 3 bases, with 14 bases between. The CDR3 has 13 residues. CDR1 SNHLY and CDR2 FYNNEI come from the germline V gene. CDR3 amino acids: CATAYQGTDTQYF. CDR3 nucleotides: TGTGCCACCGCCTATCAGGGTACAGATACGCAGTATTTT.

The rearrangement links TRBV7-9 to TRBJ2-3; possible D gene TRBD2, 5 bases. Germline V gene data show CDR1 as SEHNR and CDR2 as FQNEAQ (reference sequence). Trimming left V 6 bases short and J 2 bases short, with 15 bases between. CDR3 size: 15 residues. The chain's CDR3 is CASRHRTGSTDTQYF. CDR3 bases: TGTGCCAGCAGGCATCGGACGGGGTCCACAGATACGCAGTATTTT.

The chain uses TRBV5-8 and TRBJ2-5; 9 bases line up with TRBD1. The DNA end favors TRBJ2-7, so the J call may be wrong. CDR3 length: 14 amino acids. CDR1 is SGHTS and CDR2 is YDEGEE in the germline V gene. The CDR3 is CASSWGTGYGEQYF. CDR3 sequence (DNA): TGTGCCAGCAGCTGGGGGACAGGGTACGGCGAGCAGTACTTC.

The chain is built from TRBV27 and TRBJ1-5, with 9 positions matching TRBD1. The CDR3 extends over 15 amino acids. Germline V gives CDR1 MNHEY, CDR2 SMNVEV (reference sequence). V lost 2 bases, J lost 4 bases, and 3 bases stayed unmatched. The chain's CDR3 is CASSLGTGSNQPQHF. In nucleotides, the CDR3 is TGTGCCAGCAGTTTAGGGACAGGGTCGAATCAGCCCCAGCATTTT.

The chain employs TRBV9 and TRBJ2-7; a weak D match, TRBD1 (6 bases). Looked up from germline, CDR1 is SGDLS and CDR2 is YYNGEE. Trimming took off 0 bases at V and 0 bases at J, with 10 bases between the two ends. The CDR3 is 15 residues long. This chain's CDR3 is CASSVDPGHSYEQYF. As DNA, the CDR3 is TGTGCCAGCAGCGTAGACCCGGGACACTCCTACGAGCAGTACTTC.

This chain connects TRBV6-5 to TRBJ2-7; 8 bases line up with TRBD1. V dropped 5 bases and J dropped 3; count of bases not matched to a gene: 9. The CDR3 contains 15 residues. Germline V gene data show CDR1 as MNHEY and CDR2 as SVGAGI. Written as DNA, the CDR3 is TGTGCCAGCAGTCTCTCCCAGGGGGCGTTCTACGAGCAGTACTTC. It yields the protein CASSLSQGAFYEQYF.

This clone occurred once. The chain is built from TRBV6-5 and TRBJ1-1; possibly TRBD1 for D (6 bases). The CDR3 spans 12 residues. Trimming removed 4 bases from V and 10 bases from J, with 13 bases in between. CDR1 MNHEY and CDR2 SVGAGI come from the germline V gene. The CDR3 nucleotides read TGTGCCAGCAGTTCTGACAGGTCTTTAGCTTTCTTT. It encodes CASSSDRSLAFF.

The chain has TRBV2 and TRBJ2-5; 16 nucleotides agree with TRBD2. CDR3 length equals 17 residues. Trimming took 8 bases from V and 7 from J; bases not matched to a gene: 13. From germline, CDR1 is SNHLY and CDR2 FYNNEI. CDR3 nucleotide sequence: TGTGCCAGCTCCGGGACTAGCGGGAGGGGGGCCTCGGGGACCCAGTACTTC. Its translation: CASSGTSGRGASGTQYF.

V usage is TRBV28 and J usage is TRBJ2-3; D is possibly TRBD2 (5 bases). Germline V CDR1 and CDR2: MDHEN, SYDVKM. The CDR3 consists of 12 residues. Trimming left V 8 bases short and J 6 bases short, with 12 bases between. The CDR3 bases are TGTGCCAGCGAGGGAGTAGCTGATACGCAGTATTTT. Amino acids: CASEGVADTQYF.